The 31 T cell receptor beta chains in this list originate from one sample, sequenced in a study of blood T cell repertoires in COVID-19. Assay: immunoSEQ multiplex PCR; the TCRdb copy retains only in-frame clones and omits some. The repertoire holds over 100,000 clones, with around 84% as singletons. The material sequenced was peripheral blood. These receptors all come from a man aged 40-50 years with acute or convalescent COVID-19.

This sequence joins TRBV11-2 and TRBJ1-2; D might be TRBD1 (5 bases). Per the germline V gene, CDR1 is SGHAT and CDR2 is FQNNGV. The CDR3 sequence is 16 residues long. V lost 3 bases and J lost 4, with 18 bases in between. CDR3 sequence reads: CASSFLPGTLLYGYTF. The DNA for the CDR3 is TGTGCCAGCAGCTTCCTGCCCGGGACTCTTCTCTATGGCTACACCTTC.

The chain couples TRBV29-1 to TRBJ1-2, with TRBD1 as a possible D gene (6 bases). The CDR3 sequence is 15 residues long. CDR1 and CDR2 from the germline V gene are SQVTM and ANQGSEA. V gave up 0 bases and J gave up 2 bases, with 13 bases separating them. For the CDR3, the DNA is TGCAGCGTTGAAGATCGAGGCAGGGGAAACTATGGCTACACCTTC. It codes for CSVEDRGRGNYGYTF.

The genes are TRBV5-6 and TRBJ2-2, with D perhaps matching TRBD1 (6 bases). Per germline, CDR1 SGHDT and CDR2 YYEEEE. The CDR3 runs 14 residues. V was cut by 0 bases and J by 7 bases, with 10 bases left in between. The CDR3: CASSLVGAFGELFF. The DNA of the CDR3 is TGTGCCAGCAGCTTGGTGGGGGCTTTCGGGGAGCTGTTTTTT.

This clone was counted once. V gene TRBV19 combines with J gene TRBJ1-6; a possible D gene is TRBD1 (6 bases). There are 15 residues in the CDR3. Germline CDR1 is LNHDA and CDR2 is SQIVND (reference sequence). V lost 5 bases to trimming and J lost 10 bases, with 18 bases between them. The CDR3 here is CASSHGDRLESPLHF. CDR3 DNA sequence: TGTGCCAGTAGTCACGGTGACAGGCTGGAGTCACCCCTCCACTTT.

The chain is built from TRBV7-9 and TRBJ1-2; D is possibly TRBD1 (5 bases). Between the trimmed V and J ends, which lost 3 bases and 8 bases, there was a span of 22 bases. The CDR3 contains 16 residues. The germline V gene encodes CDR1 SEHNR and CDR2 FQNEAQ (reference sequence). CDR3 loop: CASSLGLRAGLGGYTF. DNA of the CDR3: TGTGCCAGCAGCTTGGGTCTCAGGGCCGGCCTGGGGGGCTACACCTTC.

V is TRBV12-3 or TRBV12-4 and J is TRBJ1-2, with D uncertain. CDR3 length: 12 residues. Trimming took 6 bases from V and 4 from J, leaving 9 bases between them. The chain's CDR3 is CASSPTPYGYTF. The CDR3, as DNA: TGTGCCAGCAGCCCTACTCCCTATGGCTACACCTTC.

The J gene is TRBJ2-7, the V gene TRBV9; D not certain. The CDR3 sequence is 15 residues long. CDR1 and CDR2 from the germline V gene are SGDLS and YYNGEE. V dropped 4 bases and J dropped 4 bases, with 18 bases sitting between them. The CDR3 protein is CASSPPLGQGYEQYF. The CDR3 DNA reads TGTGCCAGCAGCCCCCCCCTGGGCCAAGGATACGAGCAGTACTTC.

The CDR3 sequence: CALGGAFREQFF. The CDR3 DNA reads as TGTGCTCTGGGGGGGGCCTTCCGTGAGCAGTTCTTC. This chain uses TRBV5-4 with TRBJ2-1, with a possible D match to TRBD2 (7 bases). This CDR3 has 12 residues. From germline, CDR1 is SGHNT and CDR2 YYREEE (reference sequence).

V usage is TRBV5-1 and J usage is TRBJ2-1, with 8 bases matching TRBD2. The junction had 10 bases not matched to a gene; V was cut back by 1 base and J by 10 bases. This CDR3 is 15 amino acids long. CDR1 is SGHRS and CDR2 is YFSETQ in the germline V gene. The DNA for the CDR3 is TGCGCCAGCAGCTTGTCCCTAGCGGGCAGGGTCGAGCAGTTCTTC. Its protein is CASSLSLAGRVEQFF.

The rearrangement uses TRBV9 and TRBJ1-2, with 7 bases that match TRBD1. Germline trimming cut 2 bases from V and 6 bases from J; bases unmatched to any gene: 1. Looked up from germline, CDR1 is SGDLS and CDR2 is YYNGEE. CDR3 length equals 12 residues. The CDR3 DNA sequence: TGTGCCAGCAGCGTCGACAGGGATGGCTACACCTTC. Its protein product is CASSVDRDGYTF.

V and J are TRBV5-4 and TRBJ1-1; 8 nucleotides line up with TRBD1. The junction had 7 bases not matched to a gene; V was cut back by 3 bases and J by 6 bases. Germline CDR1 SGHNT, CDR2 YYREEE (reference sequence). CDR3 size: 14 residues. CDR3 bases: TGTGCCAGCAGCTCGCCGACAGGGGATGCTGAAGCTTTCTTT. Its protein product is CASSSPTGDAEAFF.

The chain employs TRBV9 and TRBJ2-1; 7 bases align to TRBD1. V trimming: 1 base; J trimming: 4 bases; junction bases outside the gene matches: 5. The CDR3 is made up of 15 amino acids. Germline V lookup: CDR1 SGDLS, CDR2 YYNGEE. The CDR3 sequence: CASSVTGQEYNEQFF. The CDR3 DNA reads as TGTGCCAGCAGCGTAACAGGACAGGAGTACAATGAGCAGTTCTTC.

As for this clone: Distinct nucleotide sequences in the sample also encode this CDR3. CDR3 in DNA: TGTGCCAGCAGTGCCCAGGGCACAGATACGCAGTATTTT. It is translated as CASSAQGTDTQYF. V is TRBV7-3 and J is TRBJ2-3; the D is unclear. CDR1 and CDR2 (germline): SGHTA, FQGTGA. With 6 bases removed from V and 1 base from J, the gap between germline ends came to 8 bases. The CDR3 extends over 13 amino acids.

This clone has a single count. The chain joins TRBV7-2 to TRBJ2-3; D is undetermined. CDR1 is SGHTA and CDR2 is FQGNSA in the germline V gene. This CDR3 comprises 15 residues. The V gene lost 5 bases and the J gene lost 2 bases, with 14 bases spanning the gap. The CDR3 coding sequence is TGTGCCAGCAGCCCACGCCAGCGATCCACAGATACGCAGTATTTT. Protein: CASSPRQRSTDTQYF.

This chain connects TRBV2 to TRBJ1-2; 8 nucleotides agree with TRBD1. In germline, CDR1 is SNHLY, CDR2 FYNNEI. Trimming at V came to 5 bases and at J to 4 bases, leaving 6 bases not matched to a gene. The CDR3 spans 14 residues. CDR3 DNA sequence: TGTGCCAGCAGTTCAGGGGGCTCGGGCTATGGCTACACCTTC. It translates to CASSSGGSGYGYTF.

V usage is TRBV7-8 and J usage is TRBJ2-7, with D possibly matching TRBD1 (5 bases). The V end was cut by 1 base, the J end by 6 bases, with 10 bases between. This CDR3 is built from 13 residues. The germline CDR1 and CDR2 sequences are SGHVS and FQNEAQ. The CDR3 DNA reads TGTGCCAGCAGCTTAGAACCAGGGATCGAGCAGTACTTC. Translating gives CASSLEPGIEQYF.

The chain has TRBV7-8 and TRBJ2-1, with 7 bases lining up with TRBD2. This CDR3 is 16 amino acids long. The V and J ends lost 5 bases and 9 bases, in that order; junction bases with no gene match: 16. Germline CDR1 and CDR2: SGHVS and FQNEAQ. This chain's CDR3 is CASSPGVTSPLSEQFF. For the CDR3, the DNA is TGTGCCAGCAGCCCGGGAGTGACTAGCCCTCTTAGTGAGCAGTTCTTC.

The J gene is TRBJ1-2, the V gene TRBV2; weak D call: TRBD1 (6 bases). Per germline, CDR1 SNHLY and CDR2 FYNNEI. V lost 6 bases to trimming and J lost 4 bases, with 15 bases between them. The CDR3 has 14 residues. The CDR3 sequence is CASRARTDFYGYTF. DNA for the CDR3: TGTGCCAGCAGGGCCAGGACAGACTTCTATGGCTACACCTTC.

CDR3 in amino acids: CASTPEGAGEDTQYF. The CDR3 coding sequence is TGTGCCAGTACCCCTGAAGGAGCGGGAGAGGACACGCAGTATTTT. The V call is TRBV19, the J call TRBJ2-3, with 8 nucleotides matching TRBD2. From germline, CDR1 is LNHDA and CDR2 SQIVND (reference sequence). This CDR3 has 15 residues. After removal of 7 bases from V and 9 bases from J, the junction contained 15 bases not matched to a gene.

This clone came up once. The rearrangement links TRBV18 to TRBJ2-7, with 9 bases aligning to TRBD1. Trimming at V came to 6 bases and at J to 3 bases, leaving 3 bases not matched to a gene. Germline assignment: CDR1 KGHSH and CDR2 LQKENI. The length of the CDR3 is 13 residues. The CDR3 region has the DNA TGTGCCAGCTCGCTGGGACAGGGCTACGAGCAGTACTTC. Translation gives CASSLGQGYEQYF. The full variable domain, its missing parts supplied by reference TRBV18 and TRBJ2-7, is NAGVMQNPRHLVRRRGQEARLRCSPMKGHSHVYWYRQLPEEGLKFMVYLQKENIIDESGMPKERFSAEFPKEGPSILRIQQVVRGDSAAYFCASSLGQGYEQYFGPGTRLTVT.

This chain links TRBV15 with TRBJ2-5; D might be TRBD1 (6 bases). Between the trimmed V and J ends, which lost 0 bases and 4 bases, there was a span of 9 bases. CDR3 length equals 14 residues. Germline V gene lookup returns CDR1 LNHNV and CDR2 YYDKDF (reference sequence). DNA of the CDR3: TGTGCCACCAGCAGAGATGTCAGGGGAGAGACCCAGTACTTC. Its protein product is CATSRDVRGETQYF.

This clone was observed once. This chain links TRBV5-1 with TRBJ2-3, with a weak D call TRBD2 (7 bases). The V end lost 5 bases, the J end lost 0 bases, and 22 bases lay between the germline ends. CDR3 length: 18 amino acids. From germline, CDR1 is SGHRS and CDR2 YFSETQ. The DNA of the CDR3 is TGCGCCAGCAGGTCCAGTGGCGGGGGCCTCCCTAGCACAGATACGCAGTATTTT. It translates to CASRSSGGGLPSTDTQYF.

CDR3 sequence: CASSPRGAYSGANVLTF. Written as DNA, the CDR3 is TGTGCCAGCAGTCCTCGGGGGGCCTACTCTGGGGCCAACGTCCTGACTTTC. This chain joins TRBV6-6 and TRBJ2-6; D may be TRBD2 (7 bases). The ends were cut back, 5 bases at V and 0 bases at J, with 14 bases in the middle. The CDR3 covers 17 residues. CDR1 is MNHNY and CDR2 is SVGAGI in the germline V gene (reference sequence).

This clone was counted a single time. The rearrangement links TRBV7-2 to TRBJ2-4; 15 bases align to TRBD2. CDR1 and CDR2 from the germline V gene are SGHTA and FQGNSA. The CDR3 loop spans 19 amino acids. J lost 3 bases, V lost 1 base, and 7 bases had no gene match. CDR3 in DNA: TGTGCCAGCAGCTTAGTCCCCGGGACTAGCGGGAGGAACAAAAACATTCAGTACTTC. The encoded protein is CASSLVPGTSGRNKNIQYF.

The chain combines TRBV28 with TRBJ1-2; D may be TRBD1 (5 bases). CDR3 size: 15 residues. Trimming pared 7 bases from V and 5 bases from J, leaving 20 bases between. CDR1 MDHEN and CDR2 SYDVKM come from the germline V gene. CDR3 sequence reads: CASTLQGSRSYGYTF. The DNA of the CDR3 is TGTGCCAGCACCCTCCAGGGTTCCCGGTCTTATGGCTACACCTTC.

This chain connects TRBV30 to TRBJ1-2; 7 bases are shared with TRBD1. The J segment lost 6 bases and the V segment lost 4 bases, leaving 8 bases of the junction unmatched. The CDR3 runs 13 residues. Germline lookup yields CDR1 GTSNPN and CDR2 SVGIG (reference sequence). CDR3 sequence (DNA): TGTGCCTGGATCCGATCACAGGGGAATGGCTACACCTTC. It translates to CAWIRSQGNGYTF.

This chain joins TRBV7-9 and TRBJ2-1, with D uncertain. The V gene lost 3 bases and the J gene lost 9 bases, with 12 bases spanning the gap. CDR3 size: 13 residues. The germline V gene encodes CDR1 SEHNR and CDR2 FQNEAQ (reference sequence). The CDR3 coding sequence is TGTGCCAGCAGCTTTCAGTCCCGAGGTGAGCAGTTCTTC. This codes for CASSFQSRGEQFF. Supplemented by reference TRBV7-9 and TRBJ2-1, the full variable domain reads DTGVSQNPRHKITKRGQNVTFRCDPISEHNRLYWYRQTLGQGPEFLTYFQNEAQLEKSRLLSDRFSAERPKGSFSTLEIQRTEQGDSAMYLCASSFQSRGEQFFGPGTRLTVL.

V usage is TRBV6-5 and J usage is TRBJ2-2; weak D call: TRBD1 (5 bases). Deletions cut 0 bases from V and 5 bases from J, with 13 bases between. The CDR3 consists of 16 residues. The germline CDR1 and CDR2 sequences are MNHEY and SVGAGI. CDR3 residues: CASSYSTDSLTGELFF. For the CDR3, the DNA is TGTGCCAGCAGTTACTCGACCGACAGCCTGACCGGGGAGCTGTTTTTT.

The chain recombines TRBV19 with TRBJ2-4, with TRBD2 as a possible D gene (5 bases). The CDR3 length is 15 residues. Trimming shortened V by 5 bases and J by 4 bases, and 15 bases separated the two germline ends. Germline V gene sequence: CDR1 LNHDA, CDR2 SQIVND (reference sequence). For the CDR3, the DNA is TGTGCCAGTAGTGCACCGGGAAACATAAAAAACATTCAGTACTTC. Translating gives CASSAPGNIKNIQYF.

The genes are TRBV3-1 (or the pseudogene TRBV3-2) and TRBJ2-7; perhaps TRBD2 as D (5 bases). The germline V gene encodes CDR1 LGHDT and CDR2 YNNKEL (reference sequence). The V and J ends lost 3 bases and 1 base respectively, with 10 bases between them. This CDR3 has 14 residues. CDR3: CASSHIGVSYEQYF. CDR3 DNA: TGTGCCAGCAGCCACATCGGGGTGTCCTACGAGCAGTACTTC.

V and J are TRBV9 and TRBJ2-1; 14 bases are a match to TRBD2. The ends lost 0 bases at V and 9 bases at J; junction bases unmatched: 5. The CDR3 consists of 16 residues. The V gene's germline CDR1 is SGDLS and CDR2 YYNGEE. In nucleotides, the CDR3 is TGTGCCAGCAGCGTAGGCGAGGGACTAGCGGGAGCTGAGCAGTTCTTC. It encodes CASSVGEGLAGAEQFF.